These 10 T cell receptor beta chains share one sample of origin, sequenced in a study of Graves' ophthalmopathy and Graves' hyperthyroidism. RNA transcripts provided the template for amplifying TCR beta CDR3 regions. HTBI primers served in a first-round RT-PCR, which a second-round multiplex PCR followed. TCRdb reprocessed the multiplex PCR reads with MiXCR, giving one entry per CDR3 protein. The sample carries about 1.1 million distinct CDR3 sequences, 36% recorded once. The sequenced sample was peripheral blood or thyroid tissue (not recorded which). Receptor source: an adult man with Graves' hyperthyroidism.

The rearrangement links TRBV5-6 to TRBJ1-1; unclear D gene. The V and J ends lost 1 base and 1 base respectively, with 8 bases between them. This CDR3 region has 14 residues. Germline CDR1 reads SGHDT; CDR2 reads YYEEEE. CDR3 region: CASSLLSENTEAFF. The DNA for the CDR3 is TGTGCCAGCAGCTTGTTATCGGAGAACACTGAAGCTTTCTTT.

As concerns this clonotype: Lacking the conserved final phenylalanine or tryptophan, this CDR3 likely reflects a read error. No DNA is shown, since the ends of the CDR3 on it are uncertain; the CDR3 is the one TCRdb lists. The chain couples TRBV6-1 to TRBJ1-4. The CDR3 length is 9 residues, termini included. The germline CDR1 and CDR2 sequences are MNHNS and SASEGT. This CDR3 is CASKPSRID.

This clonotype was recorded many times. The chain recombines TRBV29-1 with TRBJ1-1, with D possibly being TRBD1 (5 bases). This CDR3 contains 13 residues. Trimming pared 3 bases from V and 4 bases from J, leaving 12 bases between. Germline V gene lookup returns CDR1 SQVTM and CDR2 ANQGSEA. Written as DNA, the CDR3 is TGCAGCGTTGATCAGGGTTTGGGCACTGAAGCTTTCTTT. This gives the protein CSVDQGLGTEAFF.

This clonotype was seen a few times. The rearrangement links TRBV7-8 to TRBJ2-7; 7 bases are a match to TRBD1. CDR3 length: 13 amino acids. Germline CDR1 and CDR2: SGHVS and FQNEAQ. V shed 6 bases and J 4 bases; nucleotides not matched to a gene: 6. CDR3 nucleotides: TGTGCCAGCAGGTCTGGGACAGTTTACGAGCAGTACTTC. It codes for CASRSGTVYEQYF.

The rearrangement links TRBV20-1 to TRBJ2-5; 12 bases are shared with TRBD1. The CDR3 is made up of 15 amino acids. Trimming took 6 bases from V and 4 from J; bases not matched to a gene: 9. CDR1 and CDR2 from the germline V gene are DFQATT and SNEGSKA (reference sequence). The CDR3 sequence is CSAARDRGRIETQYF. The CDR3 DNA is TGCAGTGCCGCCCGGGACAGGGGGCGCATAGAGACCCAGTACTTC.

This chain links TRBV12-5 with TRBJ2-2, with unresolved D. The CDR3 extends over 12 amino acids. V was cut by 6 bases and J by 6 bases, with 8 bases left in between. From germline, CDR1 is LGHNT and CDR2 FRNRAP. The CDR3: CASGASAGELFF. As DNA, the CDR3 is TGTGCTAGTGGCGCCTCCGCCGGGGAGCTGTTTTTT.

This chain joins TRBV20-1 and TRBJ2-7; tentatively, D is TRBD1 (6 bases). The CDR3 is made up of 13 amino acids. CDR1 is DFQATT, CDR2 SNEGSKA, per germline (reference sequence). CDR3 sequence (DNA): TGCATGCCAGGGGCCTCGACCGGTTACGAGCAGTACTTC. Residues: CMPGASTGYEQYF.

The genes are TRBV19 and TRBJ2-6; D is ambiguous. Trimming took off 9 bases at V and 2 bases at J, with 17 bases between the two ends. Germline assignment: CDR1 LNHDA and CDR2 SQIVND (reference sequence). The CDR3 covers 16 residues. CDR3 sequence: CASTYARVAGANVLTF. CDR3 DNA sequence: TGTGCCAGCACCTACGCGCGCGTAGCTGGGGCCAACGTCCTGACTTTC. Based on the CDR3 plus reference TRBV19 and TRBJ2-6, the full variable domain is DGGITQSPKYLFRKEGQNVTLSCEQNLNHDAMYWYRQDPGQGLRLIYYSQIVNDFQKGDIAEGYSVSREKKESFPLTVTSAQKNPTAFYLCASTYARVAGANVLTFGAGSRLTVL.

This clonotype was seen many times. V gene TRBV14 combines with J gene TRBJ1-2; D possibly corresponds to TRBD1 (5 bases). This CDR3 has 15 amino acids. With 0 bases removed from V and 4 bases from J, the gap between germline ends came to 12 bases. Germline V gene sequence: CDR1 SGHDN, CDR2 FVKESK. The CDR3 coding sequence is TGTGCCAGCAGCCAAGAAGGACATACAACCTATGGCTACACCTTC. It yields the protein CASSQEGHTTYGYTF.

In regard to this clonotype: A much larger clone lies one base from this, so it may be a read error. The chain employs TRBV20-1 and TRBJ2-5, with a weak D call TRBD1 (6 bases). This CDR3 has 13 amino acids. Germline CDR1 reads DFQATT; CDR2 reads SNEGSKA (reference sequence). The V end was cut by 7 bases, the J end by 2 bases, with 14 bases between. CDR3 sequence (DNA): TGCAGTGTTACCAGGACAGTTCAAGAGACCCAGTACTTC. The encoded protein is CSVTRTVQETQYF.